Each of the 9 T cell receptor beta chains below was sequenced from the same sample in a study of T-cell reconstitution after alpha-beta-depleted transplantation in children. Unique molecular identifiers were used to barcode this TCRbeta library. TCRdb re-called the PCR reads with MiXCR, one entry per CDR3 protein. The sample records approximately 82,000 distinct CDR3 sequences, roughly 18% being singletons. Material: PBMCs, mostly from graft donor cells, obtained 360 days after TCRalphabeta/CD19-depleted stem cell transplant. The receptor set was obtained from a male patient aged 2-15 years who had a stem cell transplant for acute lymphoblastic leukemia, so the T cells may come from the graft donor.

The chain has TRBV7-8 and TRBJ2-1; 12 nucleotides line up with TRBD2. The germline gives CDR1 SGHVS, CDR2 FQNEAQ. The CDR3 consists of 18 residues. V dropped 2 bases and J dropped 4; count of bases not matched to a gene: 9. As DNA, the CDR3 is TGTGCCAGCAGCTTAAAGGGGCTAGCGGGAGGGATTTACAATGAGCAGTTCTTC. It specifies CASSLKGLAGGIYNEQFF.

The chain uses TRBV3-1 and TRBJ2-1, with 10 nucleotides matching TRBD2. Germline loops: CDR1 LGHDT, CDR2 YNNKEL (reference sequence). The V segment lost 5 bases and the J segment 8 bases; nucleotides outside the gene matches: 15. This CDR3 spans 17 amino acids. The CDR3 DNA sequence: TGTGCCAGCAGCGTCAGCTTAGCGGGAGGTACCATCCATGAGCAGTTCTTC. Its protein is CASSVSLAGGTIHEQFF.

A few counts support this clonotype. V usage is TRBV2 and J usage is TRBJ2-7, with no clear D. The CDR3 contains 11 residues. Trimming took 2 bases from V and 7 from J, leaving 6 bases between them. The germline CDR1 and CDR2 sequences are SNHLY and FYNNEI. CDR3 in amino acids: CASSETWEQYF. As DNA, the CDR3 is TGTGCCAGCAGTGAAACATGGGAGCAGTACTTC.

The V and J genes are TRBV4-1 and TRBJ2-2; D is possibly TRBD2 (5 bases). V was pared by 5 bases and J by 4 bases, with 11 bases between. The CDR3 loop spans 14 amino acids. The V gene's germline CDR1 is MGHRA and CDR2 YSYEKL. CDR3 protein: CASSSLAGTGELFF. The DNA of the CDR3 is TGCGCCAGCAGCAGCCTAGCCGGCACCGGGGAGCTGTTTTTT.

This clonotype appeared a few times. The chain recombines TRBV5-1 with TRBJ2-3, with TRBD2 matching 13 bases. After removal of 4 bases from V and 3 bases from J, the junction contained 11 bases not matched to a gene. This CDR3 region has 18 residues. Germline V lookup: CDR1 SGHRS, CDR2 YFSETQ. Here the CDR3 DNA reads TGCGCCAGCAGCAGGGAACTAGCGGGAGGGCCTTGGACAGATACGCAGTATTTT. This encodes CASSRELAGGPWTDTQYF.

The chain has TRBV5-1 and TRBJ2-7, with D possibly TRBD1 on 6 matching bases. Per germline, CDR1 SGHRS and CDR2 YFSETQ. Trimming cost V 0 bases and J 3 bases, with 13 bases left between them. The CDR3 totals 15 residues. CDR3 sequence: CASSLVTGIGYEQYF. The CDR3 nucleotides are TGCGCCAGCAGCTTGGTTACAGGGATCGGCTACGAGCAGTACTTC.

This clonotype appeared many times. The V and J genes are TRBV2 and TRBJ2-7; D unclear. Between the trimmed V and J ends, which lost 4 bases and 7 bases, there was a span of 5 bases. The CDR3 has 10 residues. Germline lookup yields CDR1 SNHLY and CDR2 FYNNEI. The CDR3 here is CASSGEEQYF. The CDR3 coding sequence is TGTGCCAGCAGTGGTGAGGAGCAGTACTTC.

In its sample, this clonotype was seen a few times. The rearrangement joins TRBV5-6 to TRBJ2-1; the D gene is possibly TRBD2 (6 bases). The length of the CDR3 is 16 residues. V gave up 2 bases and J gave up 0 bases, with 12 bases separating them. Germline lookup yields CDR1 SGHDT and CDR2 YYEEEE. CDR3 loop: CASSFKVGSSYNEQFF. Here the CDR3 DNA reads TGTGCCAGCAGCTTTAAAGTCGGGAGCTCCTACAATGAGCAGTTCTTC.

This clonotype came up a few times. The V gene is TRBV10-3, the J gene TRBJ2-7; D might be TRBD1 (5 bases). Germline V gives CDR1 ENHRY, CDR2 SYGVKD. V shed 0 bases and J shed 6 bases, with 9 bases lying between them. This CDR3 spans 13 amino acids. The CDR3 protein is CAISESGQGEQYF. CDR3 sequence (DNA): TGTGCCATCAGTGAGTCAGGGCAGGGCGAGCAGTACTTC.